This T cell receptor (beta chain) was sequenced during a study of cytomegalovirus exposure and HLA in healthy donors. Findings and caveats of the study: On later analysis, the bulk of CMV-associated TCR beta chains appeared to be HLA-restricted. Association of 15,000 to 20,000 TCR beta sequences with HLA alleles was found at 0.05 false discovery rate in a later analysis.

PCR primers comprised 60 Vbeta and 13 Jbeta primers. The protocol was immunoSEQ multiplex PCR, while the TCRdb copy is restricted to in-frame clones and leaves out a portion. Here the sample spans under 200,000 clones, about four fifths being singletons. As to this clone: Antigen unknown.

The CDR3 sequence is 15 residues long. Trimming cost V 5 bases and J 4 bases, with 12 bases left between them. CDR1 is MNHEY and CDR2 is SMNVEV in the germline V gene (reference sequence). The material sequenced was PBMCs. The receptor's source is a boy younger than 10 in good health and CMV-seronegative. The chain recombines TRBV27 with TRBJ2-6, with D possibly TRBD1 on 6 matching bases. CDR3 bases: TGTGCCAGCAGTACAGGGTATCAAGGGGCCAACGTCCTGACTTTC. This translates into CASSTGYQGANVLTF.